The T cell receptor beta chain under discussion was sequenced for a study of T cell responses to AZD1222 COVID-19 vaccine. Assay: immunoSEQ multiplex PCR; the TCRdb copy retains only in-frame clones and omits some. The sample holds 150,000 or so clones; 85% to 95% are singletons and the top ten take 3.6%. The germline V and J ends were trimmed by 0 bases and 3 bases, with 9 bases remaining between them. In germline, CDR1 is GTSNPN, CDR2 SVGIG (reference sequence). This CDR3 contains 14 residues. Study-wide findings and caveats: Donors were mostly white British, more females; clonal diversity possibly underestimated. Spike-specific TCR breadth and depth both grew after two AZD1222 doses. Only a handful of AZD1222 recipients were seropositive at baseline. There were repertoire samples only from the period after the peak T cell response.

A note on this clone: Its antigen is still unknown.

The chain joins TRBV30 to TRBJ1-3; D perhaps matches TRBD1 (6 bases). The sequence derives from an adult who received the AZD1222 COVID-19 vaccine. The sample in question was peripheral blood, obtained 28 days after the second AZD1222 dose. CDR3 nucleotides: TGTGCCTGGAGTGTACTAGGGGGTGGAAACACCATATATTTT. Protein product: CAWSVLGGGNTIYF. Drawing the rest from reference TRBV30 and TRBJ1-3, the complete variable domain is SQTIHQWPATLVQPVGSPLSLECTVEGTSNPNLYWYRQAAGRGLQLLFYSVGIGQISSEVPQNLSASRPQDRQFILSSKKLLLSDSGFYLCAWSVLGGGNTIYFGEGSWLTVV.